The T cell receptor beta chain under discussion was sequenced for a study of T-cell memory formation after mild COVID-19. Overall study findings and caveats: Clones from the second wave (peaking day 37) had unconfirmed SARS-CoV-2 specificity. CD4/CD8 balance characterized clones contracting day 15 to 85, and CD4+ skew characterized later expanders.

CDR3 length: 13 amino acids. Germline CDR1 and CDR2: SGHAT and FQNNGV. Note on this clonotype: Its antigen is unidentified. An end of the junction differs from the germline gene, which may be a read error.

Using constant-segment primers, 5'RACE produced TCR alpha and TCR beta cDNA libraries carrying sample barcodes and UMIs. In TCRdb, the 5' RACE reads were re-called with MiXCR into one record per CDR3 protein. Here the sample spans 35,000 to 45,000 distinct CDR3 sequences, 7.3% being singletons. The rearrangement joins TRBV11-2 to TRBJ2-5; D may be TRBD1 or TRBD2 (5 bases each). Input material: PBMCs or a T cell subset sorted from them (not recorded which). The receptor comes from a man aged 18 to 29 who had mild COVID-19 (a few samples of this study predate the infection). Cell type and time point are not known. This CDR3 is CASCLGVQETQYF. CDR3 bases: TGTGCCAGCTGCTTGGGGGTCCAAGAGACCCAGTACTTC.